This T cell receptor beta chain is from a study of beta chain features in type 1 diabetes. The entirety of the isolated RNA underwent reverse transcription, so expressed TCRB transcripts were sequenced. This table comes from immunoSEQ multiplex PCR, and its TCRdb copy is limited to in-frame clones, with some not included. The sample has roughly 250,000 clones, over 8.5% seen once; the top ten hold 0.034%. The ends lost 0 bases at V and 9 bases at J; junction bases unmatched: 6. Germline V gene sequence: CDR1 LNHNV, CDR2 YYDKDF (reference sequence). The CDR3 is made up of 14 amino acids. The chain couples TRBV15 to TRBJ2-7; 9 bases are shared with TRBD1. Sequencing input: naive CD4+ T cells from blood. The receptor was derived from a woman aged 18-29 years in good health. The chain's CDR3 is CATSRDPGQGGQYF. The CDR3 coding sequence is TGTGCCACCAGCAGAGATCCGGGACAGGGAGGGCAGTACTTC.